This T cell receptor (beta chain) appears in the sequencing data of a study of Ad26.COV2.S vaccination and SARS-CoV-2 variants (dated by TCRdb to about 2021). In the study overall: Donors in the vaccine arm were drawn from COV1001, a phase I-IIa trial of Ad26.COV2.S in healthy adults that was multicentre, randomized, double-blind and placebo-controlled. A total of roughly 32 samples were included in the TCR-sequenced set, comprising 19 Ad26.COV2.S vaccine recipients, 5 placebo recipients and 8 SARS-CoV-2 convalescent individuals. Participants in the trial were split at random into five groups of five each, receiving low-dose or high-dose Ad26.COV2.S once or twice, or else placebo on both occasions. Sequencing of the TCRbeta repertoire served to evaluate the specificity and breadth of SARS-CoV-2-reactive T cell receptors following Ad26.COV2.S vaccination. Ad26.COV2.S was given intramuscularly at 5x10^10 or 1x10^11 viral particles, as a single shot or as two shots 56 days apart. Throughout the experiments and outcome assessment, investigators stayed blinded to trial group allocation.

Read against the paper, the sample's treatment or condition label means: around 19 received Ad26.COV2.S at low or high dose, single or two shots; 5 received placebo; per-sample allocation not given. For vaccine and placebo recipients, the sequenced repertoires came from samples collected on day 63 after the first injection. In Cohort 1b, 25 to 30 adults aged 18-55 years were enrolled at a single site in Boston, USA, between 29 July and 7 August 2020. Ad26.COV2.S was a replication-incompetent adenovirus type 26 vector that expressed a prefusion-stabilized SARS-CoV-2 spike protein derived from the original Wuhan strain. Details on this clone: The antigen it recognizes is unknown. Per-base quality was not reported, and no clone a single base away is much larger than it.

The immunoSEQ Assay was the method used to sequence TCRbeta CDR3 regions. After extraction, genomic DNA underwent amplification by bias-controlled multiplex PCR, followed by high-throughput sequencing. The paper's data handling went like this. Collapsing and filtering of sequences were performed to quantify the absolute abundance of each unique TCRbeta CDR3 region. T cell fraction was estimated by normalization of TCRbeta template counts to usable DNA, with usable DNA being measured through amplification of reference genes present in all nucleated cells. Repertoire TCRs were annotated as SARS-CoV-2-specific when V gene, CDR3 amino acid sequence and J gene were exactly matched to a known reactive TCR set. The reference SARS-CoV-2 TCR set came from MIRA and was filtered for enrichment in COVID-19-positive ImmuneCODE repertoires, removing public or cross-reactive TCRs. Using the MIRA antigens, annotated TCRs were further analysed by specific ORF or by position within an ORF. Depth was the summed frequency of annotated unique rearrangements, while breadth was defined as annotated unique rearrangements over total unique productive rearrangements. Two-sided Wilcoxon rank-sum tests were used to compare TCR breadth between groups. As stored in TCRdb, this immuneACCESS dataset retains in-frame rearrangements with V and J assigned. A fraction of the clones does not appear; measured against another copy, unresolved V genes explain less than half of the discrepancy, and the remainder lacks a known reason. For V, J and clone size, that table is used; D and trimming come from the DNA. For this sample the table gives about 350,000 clones, of which roughly 84% were detected only once. The ten largest clones add up to about 3.5% of the sample.

Overall results and qualifications from the work: It was noted by the authors that total T cell responses may have been underestimated by the TCR breadth and depth analyses. After vaccination, substantial breadth of spike-specific CD8+ and CD4+ T cell responses was reported. Vaccine and placebo recipients had similar non-spike TCR breadth, a finding consistent with the vaccine containing only spike. The study was not powered for comparison of responses between vaccine doses or regimens. Spike-specific TCR breadth was higher in Ad26.COV2.S recipients than in placebo recipients (P = 0.0014).

From the germline V gene, CDR1 is SGHDT and CDR2 is YYEEEE. Here V drops 2 bases and J drops 9 bases, and the junction holds 3 bases not matched to any gene. The CDR3 contains 14 residues, cysteine and phenylalanine counted. Just the 42-base CDR3 DNA is kept, in frame starting at base 1. Rearrangement joined TRBV5-6 to TRBJ1-3, with 12 bases in between that match TRBD1. This material consisted of peripheral blood, taken in a trial of Ad26.COV2.S vaccine versus placebo. This clonotype was sampled from a person aged 18-65 years who received the Ad26.COV2.S COVID-19 vaccine or a placebo. The DNA sequence is given as TGTGCCAGCAGCTTCGGGACAGGGGGCTTCACCATATATTTT. Translated, it reads CASSFGTGGFTIYF.